The subject of this entry is one T cell receptor (beta chain). Its antigen remains unknown. With 2 bases removed from V and 8 bases from J, the gap between germline ends came to 6 bases. The CDR3 loop spans 11 amino acids. This sample stems from a study of Graves' ophthalmopathy and Graves' hyperthyroidism. General study points: Blood contained most expanded thyroid clonotypes exceeding 0.001 frequency. A classifier, a 13-signature model, separated ophthalmopathy from stable hyperthyroidism with approximately 88% sensitivity and approximately 80% specificity. This model predicted ophthalmopathy progression (sensitivity approximately 68%, specificity around 72%).

As the template, RNA transcripts were used to amplify TCR beta CDR3 regions. The first round was an RT-PCR with HTBI primers, and the second round was a multiplex PCR. Each CDR3 protein is one row after TCRdb ran MiXCR on the multiplex PCR reads. In the table there are over 150,000 distinct CDR3 sequences, 37% of which are singletons. This TCR was sampled from a woman between 35 and 50 years old with Graves' ophthalmopathy. Sequencing was performed on peripheral blood. The rearrangement uses TRBV12-3 or TRBV12-4 and TRBJ1-1; no definite D call. This CDR3 is CASSLRNEAFF. The CDR3 bases are TGTGCCAGCAGTTTACGGAACGAAGCTTTCTTT.